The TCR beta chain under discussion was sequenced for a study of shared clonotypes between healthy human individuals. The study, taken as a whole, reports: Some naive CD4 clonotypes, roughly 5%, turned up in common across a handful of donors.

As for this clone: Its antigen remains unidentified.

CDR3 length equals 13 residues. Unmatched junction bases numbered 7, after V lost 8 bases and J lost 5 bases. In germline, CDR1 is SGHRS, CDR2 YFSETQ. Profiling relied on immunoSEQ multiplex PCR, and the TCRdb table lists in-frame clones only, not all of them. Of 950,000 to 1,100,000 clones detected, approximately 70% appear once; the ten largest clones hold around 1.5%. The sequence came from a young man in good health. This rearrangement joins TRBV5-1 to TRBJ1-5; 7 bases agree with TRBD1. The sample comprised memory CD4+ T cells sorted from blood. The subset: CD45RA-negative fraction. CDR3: CARDEGAHQPQHF. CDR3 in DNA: TGCGCCAGGGACGAGGGGGCCCATCAGCCCCAGCATTTT.